These T cell receptor beta chains were read from a single sample in a study of blood T cell repertoires in COVID-19. Profiling relied on immunoSEQ multiplex PCR, and the TCRdb table lists in-frame clones only, not all of them. The sample lists 300,000 or so clones; about 91% were seen once. The sample consisted of peripheral blood. The origin of the receptors is a woman between 25 and 40 years old who had recovered from COVID-19. The CDR3 runs from the conserved cysteine through the conserved F or W. A D gene is named only where the DNA matches it firmly. Where a row states a size, it is once, few, many or the class of an expanded clone; other rows omit it.

TGTGCCAGCAGTTCCGCCGGGACAGGGACCGAAAAACTGTTTTTT,CASSSAGTGTEKLFF,TRBJ1-4,TRBD1,NA,TRBV5-4
TGTGCCAGCAGTCAGACTAGCGGGGTGTACCAAGAGACCCAGTACTTC,CASSQTSGVYQETQYF,TRBJ2-5,TRBD2,NA,TRBV6-6
TGTGCCAGCAGCCGTGGGGCCCAAGAGACCCAGTACTTC,CASSRGAQETQYF,TRBJ2-5,NA,NA,TRBV27
TGTGCCATAAACTACCCCTACAATGAGCAGTTCTTC,CAINYPYNEQFF,TRBJ2-1,NA,NA,TRBV6-5
TGCAGCGTTGGGGGTAGGGGGACACAGAACACTGAAGCTTTCTTT,CSVGGRGTQNTEAFF,TRBJ1-1,NA,NA,TRBV29-1
TGTGCCAGCAGCTTTGGGTTCGGGACAGGTAATTCACCCCTCCACTTT,CASSFGFGTGNSPLHF,TRBJ1-6,TRBD1,NA,TRBV5-4
TGTGCCATCAGTGAAAGGCGGGGGGACCCAATAATCGTAGAGACCCAGTACTTC,CAISERRGDPIIVETQYF,TRBJ2-5,TRBD2,NA,TRBV10-3
TGTGCCAGCAGCTTAGAACGGGGGGGTAATTCACCCCTCCACTTT,CASSLERGGNSPLHF,TRBJ1-6,NA,NA,TRBV11-2
TGTGCCACCAGCAGCCCCGGGACAGGGGGAACTGAAGCTTTCTTT,CATSSPGTGGTEAFF,TRBJ1-1,TRBD1,once,TRBV15
TGTGCCAGCAGCCGCGGGGGGGTTGGAAACACCATATATTTT,CASSRGGVGNTIYF,TRBJ1-3,NA,few,TRBV7-9
TGTGCCAGCAGTGAAATCGGGGATACGCAGTATTTT,CASSEIGDTQYF,TRBJ2-3,NA,NA,TRBV6-1
TGCGCCAGCAGCTTGGTCAGCACAGGGGCAGATACGCAGTATTTT,CASSLVSTGADTQYF,TRBJ2-3,TRBD1,NA,TRBV5-1
TGTGCCAGCAGCACAGGGCCCGCCGACGAGCAGTACTTC,CASSTGPADEQYF,TRBJ2-7,NA,NA,TRBV27
TGCGCCAGCAGCTTTGCGGGGGGGAGGAACGAGCAGTACTTC,CASSFAGGRNEQYF,TRBJ2-7,TRBD2,NA,TRBV5-1
TGTGCCACCAGTGGGAGGGGATACGAGCAGTACTTC,CATSGRGYEQYF,TRBJ2-7,NA,NA,TRBV24-1
TGTGCCAGCAGAAGCTCCTACAGCACCTACGAGCAGTACTTC,CASRSSYSTYEQYF,TRBJ2-7,NA,NA,TRBV27
TGTGCCAGCGGGGGGGGGAAGCGCGTGGACGAGCAGTACTTC,CASGGGKRVDEQYF,TRBJ2-7,TRBD2,NA,TRBV6-5
TGTGCCAGCAGTTTGGCTAGCGGGGGTGTAGATACGCAGTATTTT,CASSLASGGVDTQYF,TRBJ2-3,TRBD2,NA,TRBV9
TGCGCCAGCAGCCAAGACCTAGGTCCGGATCAGCCCCAGCATTTT,CASSQDLGPDQPQHF,TRBJ1-5,NA,once,TRBV4-3
TGCGCCAGCAGCCAAGGCCCAGGGTGGCTCACTGAAGCTTTCTTT,CASSQGPGWLTEAFF,TRBJ1-1,NA,NA,TRBV4-1
TGTGCCAGCAGCTCGACGACAGGAGTTCAAACTGAAGCTTTCTTT,CASSSTTGVQTEAFF,TRBJ1-1,NA,NA,TRBV7-2
TGTGCCACCAGTGATTTGCAAGGGGAGGGCCGAGATACGCAGTATTTT,CATSDLQGEGRDTQYF,TRBJ2-3,TRBD2,NA,TRBV24-1
TGTGCCAGCAGCTTATCCGGGGATAGCAATCAGCCCCAGCATTTT,CASSLSGDSNQPQHF,TRBJ1-5,NA,NA,TRBV11-2
TGTGCCAGCAGTTACCCGTCCGGTGAAGCTTTCTTT,CASSYPSGEAFF,TRBJ1-1,NA,once,TRBV6-6
TGTGCCAGCAGCGTAGGAAAAGGGACAGGGATTACGAATTCACCCCTCCACTTT,CASSVGKGTGITNSPLHF,TRBJ1-6,TRBD1,NA,TRBV9